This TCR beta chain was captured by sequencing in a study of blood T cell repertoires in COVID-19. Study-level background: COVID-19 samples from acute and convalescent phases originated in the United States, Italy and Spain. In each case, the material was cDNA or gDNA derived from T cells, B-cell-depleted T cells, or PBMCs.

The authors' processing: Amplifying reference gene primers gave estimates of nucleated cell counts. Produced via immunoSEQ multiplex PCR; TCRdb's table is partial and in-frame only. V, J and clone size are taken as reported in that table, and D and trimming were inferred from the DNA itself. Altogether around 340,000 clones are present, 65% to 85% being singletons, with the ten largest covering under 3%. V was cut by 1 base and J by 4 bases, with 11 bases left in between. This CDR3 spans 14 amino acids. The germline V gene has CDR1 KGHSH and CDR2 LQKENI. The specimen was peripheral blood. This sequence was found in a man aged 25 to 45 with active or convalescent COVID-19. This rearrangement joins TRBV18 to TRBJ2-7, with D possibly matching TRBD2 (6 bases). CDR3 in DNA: TGTGCCAGCTCACCACTAGCGGTGACTTACGAGCAGTACTTC. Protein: CASSPLAVTYEQYF.